The T cell receptor (beta chain) under discussion was sequenced for a study of T-cell reconstitution after alpha-beta-depleted transplantation in children. Study conclusions and caveats: A year had passed since transplant, and T-cell counts and diversity by then came mostly from newly produced T cells. High day-60 TCRbeta diversity in some patients came from surviving recipient T cells and thymic progenitors. Expanded graft clones numbering several hundred reportedly gave rise to alpha-beta T cells about two months after transplant.

The authors prepared the TCRbeta library with unique molecular identifiers. TCRdb re-called the PCR reads through MiXCR, storing one row per CDR3 protein. The top ten hold 27% of the sample, which has roughly 49,000 distinct CDR3 sequences, nearly 9.5% seen once. The sample holds a few counts of this clonotype. Its antigen remains unidentified. Germline assignment: CDR1 MDHEN and CDR2 SYDVKM. The CDR3 is 14 amino acids. V shed 8 bases and J 4 bases; nucleotides not matched to a gene: 9. J is TRBJ1-2 and V is TRBV28; 8 nucleotides line up with TRBD1. The specimen was PBMCs, mostly from graft donor cells, collected 60 days after TCRalphabeta/CD19-depleted stem cell transplant. This receptor was identified in a male patient between 2 and 10 years old who had a stem cell transplant for chronic granulomatous disease, so the T cells may come from the graft donor. The CDR3 region has the DNA TGTGCCAGCCGGGCAGGGGGCTCAGTCTATGGCTACACCTTC. Its translation: CASRAGGSVYGYTF.